The T cell receptor beta chain under discussion was sequenced for a study of PD-1 blockade in classical Hodgkin lymphoma (dated by TCRdb to the early 2020s). Looking at the study overall: Nivolumab dosing was 3 mg/kg intravenously every 2 weeks, continuing until either disease progression or unacceptable toxicity. The study used CyTOF and TCR beta sequencing to define a peripheral blood immune signature of response to PD-1 blockade in classical Hodgkin lymphoma.

The CDR3 holds 11 amino acids from the cysteine to the phenylalanine. Only the CDR3 region is kept as DNA, spanning 33 bases read in frame from base 1. The germline V gene encodes CDR1 SQVTM and CDR2 ANQGSEA. Reading the label with the study, this specimen's time point is: cycle 1 day 1 (C1D1), immediately before nivolumab initiation. All trial patients had relapsed after autologous stem cell transplantation, with cohorts A, B and C differing in prior brentuximab vedotin exposure. The trial cohort included 45 to 65 patients with relapsed/refractory classical Hodgkin lymphoma, and each patient had a best overall response of complete response, partial response or progressive disease. Trial patients were treated with single-agent nivolumab in the multi-cohort phase II CheckMate 205 trial. An independent review committee assessed best overall response using the 2007 International Working Group response criteria. Trial PBMCs were collected immediately before nivolumab initiation (C1D1) and during therapy at cycle 2 day 1 and cycle 4 day 1. Peripheral blood was collected in 8 mL Vacutainer Cell Preparation Tubes, from which PBMCs were isolated by centrifugation and then cryopreserved.

In regard to this clone: Its target antigen remains unknown. No base qualities exist here, and no much larger clone lies one base off it.

Points the paper makes about the study in general: The study was limited to a single clinical trial cohort, and causes of repertoire differences, possibly disease activity or prior therapy, remained undefined. Lower diversity was observed in patients in whom nivolumab was started less than 1 year after ASCT, and these patients were excluded from later analyses so that confounding by immune reconstitution would be avoided. Newly diagnosed patients were reported to have lower baseline TCR diversity than healthy donors, and relapsed/refractory patients were reported to have lower baseline TCR diversity still. Baseline diversity similar to that of newly diagnosed patients was observed in trial patients achieving complete response, whereas significantly lower diversity was observed in partial responders and progressors. By C4D1, a significant rise was seen in CD4+ TCR diversity but not in CD8+ TCR diversity (p=0.0027 vs p=0.16), and the rise was most apparent among complete responders (p=0.02).

The Qiagen DNeasy kit was used to extract genomic DNA both from unsorted PBMCs and from the negatively selected CD4+ and CD8+ fractions. TCR beta CDR3 regions were amplified by immunoSEQ multiplex PCR using primers annealing to V and J segments. A synthetic immune receptor repertoire was used to minimize amplification bias, and any remaining bias was removed computationally after sequencing. In the original analysis: Repertoire diversity was quantified as the Shannon entropy index using custom Python scripts. Unsorted, CD4+ and CD8+ repertoires were examined separately, except in combined analyses, for which CD4+ and CD8+ sequences were merged in silico. Clonal expansion was defined as at least a 2-fold frequency increase after treatment relative to C1D1, with a pseudocount of 0.5 for undetected baseline clones. Clones with 0 or 1 copy at C1D1 were classified as singleton clones, and clones with 2 or more copies were classified as non-singleton clones. By matching protein sequences in sorted samples from the same patient, clones expanded in unsorted samples were annotated as CD4+, CD8+ or unknown. Diversity changes from C1D1 to C4D1 were tested in paired samples using Wilcoxon tests. TCRdb carries this immuneACCESS record with in-frame sequences only. Its versions omit some clonotypes, under half of them owing to an unresolved V gene in the studies checked, with the rest unexplained. Clonal size and the V and J genes are those of that table, whereas D and trimming came from the DNA. For this sample there are approximately 60,000 clones; approximately 88% appear just once. The ten largest clones take up around an eighth of the sample.

This sample comprised peripheral blood mononuclear cells (PBMCs), obtained at baseline. The sequence is built from TRBV29-1 and TRBJ2-3; confidence is insufficient to name the D gene. The sequence was collected from a human donor with classical Hodgkin lymphoma. The nucleotide sequence is TGCAGTCTCGGACGGGCAGATACGCAGTATTTT. It codes for CSLGRADTQYF.